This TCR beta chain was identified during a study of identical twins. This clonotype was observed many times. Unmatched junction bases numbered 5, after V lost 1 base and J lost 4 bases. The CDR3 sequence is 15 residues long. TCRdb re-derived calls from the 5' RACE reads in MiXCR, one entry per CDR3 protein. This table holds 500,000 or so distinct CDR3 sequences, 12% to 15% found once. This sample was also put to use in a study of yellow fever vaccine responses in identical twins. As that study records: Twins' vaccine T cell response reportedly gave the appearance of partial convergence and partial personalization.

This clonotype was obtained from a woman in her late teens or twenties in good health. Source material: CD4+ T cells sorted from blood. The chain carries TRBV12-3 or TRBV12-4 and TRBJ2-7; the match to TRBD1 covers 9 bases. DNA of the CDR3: TGTGCCAGCAGTTTAGGGGACAGGGATTCGTACGAGCAGTACTTC. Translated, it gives CASSLGDRDSYEQYF.